This T cell receptor (beta chain) emerged from a study of blood T cell repertoires in COVID-19. Study-wide context: Both acute and convalescent COVID-19 samples were obtained from the United States, Italy and Spain.

As processed by the authors: Amplification with reference gene primers provided the estimates of nucleated cell counts. Method: immunoSEQ multiplex PCR; TCRdb's copy keeps in-frame clones and lacks some. V, J and clone size were drawn from that table, and D and trimming were deduced from the DNA. The sample lists roughly 240,000 clones, approximately 80% seen once, with about 4.4% in the top ten. The V end was cut by 2 bases, the J end by 5 bases, with 18 bases between. The V gene's germline CDR1 is SGHTA and CDR2 FQGNSA. This CDR3 spans 16 amino acids. This clone was detected only once. This chain links TRBV7-2 with TRBJ2-5; D is perhaps TRBD2 (7 bases). This clonotype was obtained from a woman in her seventies with acute or convalescent COVID-19. The sequenced material came from peripheral blood. The CDR3 protein is CASSLWTRGSGETQYF. CDR3 DNA: TGTGCCAGCAGCTTATGGACTAGGGGGTCGGGTGAGACCCAGTACTTC.